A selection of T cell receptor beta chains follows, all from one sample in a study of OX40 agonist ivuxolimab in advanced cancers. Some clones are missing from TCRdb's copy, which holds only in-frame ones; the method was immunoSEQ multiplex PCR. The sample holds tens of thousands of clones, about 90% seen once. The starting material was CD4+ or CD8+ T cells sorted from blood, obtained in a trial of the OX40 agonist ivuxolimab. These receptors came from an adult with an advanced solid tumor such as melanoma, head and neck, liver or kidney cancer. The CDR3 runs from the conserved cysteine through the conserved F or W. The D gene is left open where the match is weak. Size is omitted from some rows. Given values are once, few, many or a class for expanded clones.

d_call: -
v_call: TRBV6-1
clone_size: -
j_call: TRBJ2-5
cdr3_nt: TGTGCCAGCAGTATTAGGACAAAACAAGAGACCCAGTACTTC
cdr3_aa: CASSIRTKQETQYF

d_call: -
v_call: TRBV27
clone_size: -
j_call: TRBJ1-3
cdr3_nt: TGTGCCAGCAGTTTATCGTGGCAGGGAAACACCATATATTTT
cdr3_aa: CASSLSWQGNTIYF

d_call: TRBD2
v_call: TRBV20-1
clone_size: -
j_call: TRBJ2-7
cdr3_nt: TGCAGTGCCTGGACTAGCTACGAGCAGTACTTC
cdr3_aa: CSAWTSYEQYF

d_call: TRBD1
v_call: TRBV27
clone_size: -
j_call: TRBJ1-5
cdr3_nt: TGTGCCAGCAGTAAACAGGGGGCTAGCAATCAGCCCCAGCATTTT
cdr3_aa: CASSKQGASNQPQHF

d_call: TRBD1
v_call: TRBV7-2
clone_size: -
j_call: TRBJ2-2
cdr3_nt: TGTGCCAGCACCGCCGGGACAGGGGCCCCGAACACCGGGGAGCTGTTTTTT
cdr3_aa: CASTAGTGAPNTGELFF

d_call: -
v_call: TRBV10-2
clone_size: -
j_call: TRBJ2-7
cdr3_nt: TGCGCCAGCAGTGAGAGACAGGAGGGCTACGAGCAGTACTTC
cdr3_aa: CASSERQEGYEQYF

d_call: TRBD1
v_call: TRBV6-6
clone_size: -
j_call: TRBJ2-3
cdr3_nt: TGTGCCAGCAGTCCCCGGGACAGGGGAAGCACAGATACGCAGTATTTT
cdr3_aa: CASSPRDRGSTDTQYF

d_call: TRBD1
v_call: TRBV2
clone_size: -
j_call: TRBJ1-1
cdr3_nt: TGTGCCAGCAGCCGGGACAGGGACACTGAAGCTTTCTTT
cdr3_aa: CASSRDRDTEAFF

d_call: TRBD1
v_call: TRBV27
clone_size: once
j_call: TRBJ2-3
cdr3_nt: TGTGCCAGCTCTTCATTATCCGGGACAGGGGGCCCAGATACGCAGTATTTT
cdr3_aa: CASSSLSGTGGPDTQYF

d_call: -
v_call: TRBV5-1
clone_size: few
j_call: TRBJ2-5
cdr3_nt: TGCGCCAGCAGTGGCAGGGCGGTGGAGACCCAGTACTTC
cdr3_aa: CASSGRAVETQYF

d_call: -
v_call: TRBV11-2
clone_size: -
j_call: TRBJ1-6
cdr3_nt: TGTGCCAGCAGCCGGGGGGGTATAGGTAATTCACCCCTCCACTTT
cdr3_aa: CASSRGGIGNSPLHF

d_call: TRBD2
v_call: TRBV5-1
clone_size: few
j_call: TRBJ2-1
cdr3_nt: TGCGCCAGCAGCTTGGAGGCGGGAGAATACAATGAGCAGTTCTTC
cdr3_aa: CASSLEAGEYNEQFF

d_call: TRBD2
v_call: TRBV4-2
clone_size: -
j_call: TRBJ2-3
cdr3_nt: TGTGCCAGCAGCCAACGGACTAGCGGGACCTCAGATACGCAGTATTTT
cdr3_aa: CASSQRTSGTSDTQYF

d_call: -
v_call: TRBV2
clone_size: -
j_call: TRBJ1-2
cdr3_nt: TGTGCCAGCACTACACGAAACTATGGCTACACCTTC
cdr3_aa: CASTTRNYGYTF

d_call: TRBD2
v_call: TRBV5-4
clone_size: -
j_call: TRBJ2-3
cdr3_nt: TGTGCCAGCAGCTCAGGACTAGCGGGAGTGGCAGATACGCAGTATTTT
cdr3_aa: CASSSGLAGVADTQYF

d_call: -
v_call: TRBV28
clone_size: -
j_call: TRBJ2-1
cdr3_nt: TGTGCCAGCAGTTCTATCCTAGGGTACAATGAGCAGTTCTTC
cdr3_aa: CASSSILGYNEQFF

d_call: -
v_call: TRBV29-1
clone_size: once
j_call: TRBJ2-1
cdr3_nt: TGCAGCGTTACCCGTTGGGACAATGAGCAGTTCTTC
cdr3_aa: CSVTRWDNEQFF

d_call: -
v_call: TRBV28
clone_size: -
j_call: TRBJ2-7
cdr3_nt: TGTGCCAGCAGCGAGGGTGGCTCGCGGCACGAGCAGTACTTC
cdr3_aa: CASSEGGSRHEQYF

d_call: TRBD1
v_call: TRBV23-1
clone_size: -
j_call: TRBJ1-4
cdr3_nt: TGCGCCAGCAGTCAGCTACCGGGACAGGGAGGTGAAAAACTGTTTTTT
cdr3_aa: CASSQLPGQGGEKLFF

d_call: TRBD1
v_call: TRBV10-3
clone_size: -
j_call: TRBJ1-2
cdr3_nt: TGTGCCATCAGACAGGGGAACTATGGCTACACCTTC
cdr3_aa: CAIRQGNYGYTF

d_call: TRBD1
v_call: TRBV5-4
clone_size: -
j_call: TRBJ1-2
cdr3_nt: TGTGCCAGCAGCGGACAGGGGGCAAGGGATGGCTACACCTTC
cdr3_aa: CASSGQGARDGYTF

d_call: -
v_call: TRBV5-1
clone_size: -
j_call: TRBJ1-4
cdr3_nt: TGCGCCAGCAGCTTTTATTCAGTTAGAGAAAAACTGTTTTTT
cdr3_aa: CASSFYSVREKLFF

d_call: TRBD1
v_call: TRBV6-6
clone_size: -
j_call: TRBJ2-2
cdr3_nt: TGTGCCACACAGGGGCCTACGAACACCGGGGAGCTGTTTTTT
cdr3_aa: CATQGPTNTGELFF

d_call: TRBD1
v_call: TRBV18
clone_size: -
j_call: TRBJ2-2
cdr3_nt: TGTGCCAGCTCACCCCCGACAGGGGGCGCCGGGGAGCTGTTTTTT
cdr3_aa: CASSPPTGGAGELFF

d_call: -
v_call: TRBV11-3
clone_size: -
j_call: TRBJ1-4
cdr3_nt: TGTGCCAGCAGCTTGGCTGACAATGAAAAACTGTTTTTT
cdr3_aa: CASSLADNEKLFF

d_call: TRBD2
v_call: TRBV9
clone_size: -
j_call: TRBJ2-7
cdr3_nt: TGTGCCAGCAGCCCCCTAGCGGGCCCCTCCTACGAGCAGTACTTC
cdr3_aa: CASSPLAGPSYEQYF

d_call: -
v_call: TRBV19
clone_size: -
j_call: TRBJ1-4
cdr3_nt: TGTGCCACTACCTCTCGTGGTGGAGAAAAACTGTTTTTT
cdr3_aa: CATTSRGGEKLFF

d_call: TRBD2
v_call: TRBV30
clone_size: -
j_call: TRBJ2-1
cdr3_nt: TGTGCCTGGAGGGTCCCTAGCGGGAATTCGCAGTTCTTC
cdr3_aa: CAWRVPSGNSQFF

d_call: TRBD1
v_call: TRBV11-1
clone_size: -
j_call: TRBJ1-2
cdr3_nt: TGTGCCAGCAGCTCCGGACAGGGGGCCTATGGCTACACCTTC
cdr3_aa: CASSSGQGAYGYTF

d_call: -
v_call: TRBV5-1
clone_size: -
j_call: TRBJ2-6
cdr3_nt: TGCGCCAGCAGCTTGGGAGGGCTCAGGGATGGGGCCAACGTCCTGACTTTC
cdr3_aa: CASSLGGLRDGANVLTF

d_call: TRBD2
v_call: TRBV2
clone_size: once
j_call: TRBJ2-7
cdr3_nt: TGTGCCAGCAGCCCCGTTAGCGGGAGAGGGTACGAGCAGTACTTC
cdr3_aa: CASSPVSGRGYEQYF